The clone carrying this TCR beta chain was found once. Its antigen remains unknown. The method was immunoSEQ multiplex PCR; TCRdb's version includes in-frame clones alone and lacks a portion of them. The repertoire includes just under 80,000 clones, about 92% of them detected once, and 4% to 5.5% sits in the top ten. The data derive from a study of T cell responses to AZD1222 COVID-19 vaccine. Broader study findings: The breadth and depth of Spike-specific TCRs increased once two AZD1222 doses had been given. No day 14 peak samples; only post-peak repertoires were characterized.

V gave up 5 bases and J gave up 6 bases, with 3 bases separating them. CDR3 size: 10 residues. Per germline, CDR1 LNHDA and CDR2 SQIVND (reference sequence). Sequenced material: peripheral blood, taken 28 days after the second AZD1222 dose. The V call is TRBV19, the J call TRBJ2-3; D is unresolved. The TCR originated in an adult who received the AZD1222 COVID-19 vaccine. CDR3 region: CASSFDTQYF. Here the CDR3 DNA reads TGTGCCAGTAGTTTTGATACGCAGTATTTT.